A single sample gave rise to the 28 T cell receptor beta chains below, sequenced in a study of T cell clones after liver transplantation. The protocol was immunoSEQ multiplex PCR, while the TCRdb copy is restricted to in-frame clones and leaves out a portion. Altogether fewer than 85,000 clones are present, less than 90% being singletons, with the ten largest covering less than 3.5%. The sequencing here drew on CD4+ T cells from blood, taken at the 22-month timepoint. The receptors were gathered from a human patient who received a liver transplant. Some T cells may possibly be graft donor cells.

This chain joins TRBV30 and TRBJ2-3; TRBD1 matches 8 bases. The CDR3 has 14 residues. V lost 8 bases to trimming and J lost 2 bases; unmatched junction nucleotides: 9. Germline values: CDR1 GTSNPN, CDR2 SVGIG (reference sequence). CDR3 region: CAARTGINTDTQYF. DNA of the CDR3: TGTGCCGCCCGGACAGGGATTAACACAGATACGCAGTATTTT.

V is TRBV7-2 and J is TRBJ1-4, with TRBD1 matching over 10 bases. Germline V gene data show CDR1 as SGHTA and CDR2 as FQGNSA. The CDR3 runs 15 residues. Trimming took 5 bases from V and 6 from J; bases not matched to a gene: 6. The CDR3: CASSTDRGRDEKLFF. CDR3 DNA sequence: TGTGCCAGCAGCACCGACAGGGGGCGAGATGAAAAACTGTTTTTT.

This clone is medium-sized by share. The gene calls are TRBV5-4 and TRBJ1-6; D may be TRBD1 (6 bases). CDR3 length: 14 amino acids. V lost 4 bases and J 5 bases, leaving 10 bases between the germline ends. Per the germline V gene, CDR1 is SGHNT and CDR2 is YYREEE (reference sequence). The CDR3 DNA reads TGTGCCAGCAGCCAACAGGGAGATAATTCACCCCTCCACTTT. Its protein is CASSQQGDNSPLHF.

This rearrangement joins TRBV7-9 to TRBJ2-5; D is ambiguous. The V gene's germline CDR1 is SEHNR and CDR2 FQNEAQ (reference sequence). The germline V and J ends were trimmed by 2 bases and 3 bases, with 7 bases remaining between them. CDR3 size: 13 residues. CDR3 DNA: TGTGCCAGCAGCTTATCAGCCAAAGAGACCCAGTACTTC. It encodes CASSLSAKETQYF.

This clone was found once. The CDR3 spells CASSVGTEGEKLFF. CDR3 nucleotide sequence: TGCGCCAGCAGCGTAGGGACGGAGGGGGAAAAACTGTTTTTT. The rearrangement uses TRBV5-1 and TRBJ1-4, with TRBD1 as a possible D gene (5 bases). In germline, CDR1 is SGHRS, CDR2 YFSETQ. This CDR3 contains 14 residues. Trimming took 4 bases from V and 8 from J, leaving 15 bases between them.

This chain uses TRBV11-1 with TRBJ2-7; 9 bases are shared with TRBD1. V was pared by 4 bases and J by 7 bases, with 5 bases of the junction left unmatched. This CDR3 comprises 13 residues. Germline V lookup: CDR1 SGHAT, CDR2 FQDESV (reference sequence). The CDR3 loop reads CASSSGTGREQYF. The CDR3, as DNA: TGTGCCAGCAGCTCCGGGACAGGGAGAGAGCAGTACTTC. The whole variable domain, remainder taken from reference TRBV11-1 and TRBJ2-7, is EAEVAQSPRYKITEKSQAVAFWCDPISGHATLYWYRQILGQGPELLVQFQDESVVDDSQLPKDRFSAERLKGVDSTLKIQPAELGDSAMYLCASSSGTGREQYFGPGTRLTVT.

V and J are TRBV4-1 and TRBJ2-5; D is perhaps TRBD1 or TRBD2 (5 bases each). The ends were cut back, 5 bases at V and 7 bases at J, with 17 bases in the middle. CDR1 is MGHRA and CDR2 is YSYEKL in the germline V gene. CDR3 size: 14 residues. As DNA, the CDR3 is TGCGCCAGCAGCTCTTTGAGGGGCCTTGGGACCCAGTACTTC. This codes for CASSSLRGLGTQYF.

V is TRBV9 and J is TRBJ2-3, with TRBD2 matching 10 bases. After removal of 3 bases from V and 2 bases from J, the junction contained 9 bases not matched to a gene. The CDR3 is 17 residues long. CDR1 and CDR2 (germline): SGDLS, YYNGEE. CDR3 sequence reads: CASSGGRTSGNTDTQYF. The DNA for the CDR3 is TGTGCCAGCAGCGGGGGCAGGACTAGCGGAAACACAGATACGCAGTATTTT.

V usage is TRBV6-5 and J usage is TRBJ2-7; 10 bases are a match to TRBD2. Germline CDR1 is MNHEY and CDR2 is SVGAGI. Unmatched junction bases numbered 7, after V lost 2 bases and J lost 6 bases. The CDR3 totals 15 residues. CDR3 in amino acids: CASSYGSGGTGEQYF. CDR3 DNA: TGTGCCAGCAGTTACGGTAGCGGGGGGACGGGCGAGCAGTACTTC.

The V and J genes are TRBV11-2 and TRBJ2-3; D is unclear. The CDR3 is 14 residues long. V lost 1 base and J 9 bases, leaving 14 bases between the germline ends. From germline, CDR1 is SGHAT and CDR2 FQNNGV. The CDR3 DNA reads as TGTGCCAGCAGCTTAGCTGGGAAAATAAGCACGCAGTATTTT. This encodes CASSLAGKISTQYF. The whole variable domain, filled in from reference TRBV11-2 and TRBJ2-3, reads EAGVAQSPRYKIIEKRQSVAFWCNPISGHATLYWYQQILGQGPKLLIQFQNNGVVDDSQLPKDRFSAERLKGVDSTLKIQPAKLEDSAVYLCASSLAGKISTQYFGPGTRLTVL.

V usage is TRBV11-2 and J usage is TRBJ2-2, with 8 bases identical to TRBD1. Per the germline V gene, CDR1 is SGHAT and CDR2 is FQNNGV. J gave up 4 bases and V 0 bases, and 4 bases lay outside the gene matches. This CDR3 is 16 amino acids long. The CDR3, as DNA: TGTGCCAGCAGCTTAGAGCAGGGGGCGGTCACCGGGGAGCTGTTTTTT. Its protein product is CASSLEQGAVTGELFF.

This clone was detected once. The chain is built from TRBV18 and TRBJ2-7; 9 bases agree with TRBD1. This CDR3 has 15 amino acids. The junction had 11 bases not matched to a gene; V was cut back by 6 bases and J by 5 bases. Germline V gives CDR1 KGHSH, CDR2 LQKENI. CDR3 DNA: TGTGCCAGCTCGGGTCCGGGACAGGGATTACACGAGCAGTACTTC. This codes for CASSGPGQGLHEQYF.

With regard to this clone: A read error may produce the germline difference seen at one junction end. The rearrangement uses TRBV18 and TRBJ2-2; 9 bases match TRBD2. Germline assignment: CDR1 KGHSH and CDR2 LQKENI. The CDR3 totals 15 residues. The CDR3 loop reads CASSSPLAGTGELFF. The CDR3 bases are TGTGCCAGCTCATCACCTCTAGCGGGAACCGGGGAGCTGTTTTTT.

The V call is TRBV7-9, the J call TRBJ1-2, with D hard to call. Trimming removed 1 base from V and 4 bases from J, with 13 bases in between. The CDR3 runs to 15 residues. Germline loops: CDR1 SEHNR, CDR2 FQNEAQ (reference sequence). The CDR3 region is CASSLVSGEGYGYTF. The CDR3 bases are TGTGCCAGCAGCTTAGTTTCCGGGGAAGGCTATGGCTACACCTTC.

The chain is built from TRBV6-5 and TRBJ1-3; no definite D call. Trimming shortened V by 2 bases and J by 0 bases, and 11 bases separated the two germline ends. The CDR3 spans 16 residues. Germline CDR1 is MNHEY and CDR2 is SVGAGI. The CDR3 DNA reads TGTGCCAGCAGTTACGGGGTCCCTAGCTCTGGAAACACCATATATTTT. This translates into CASSYGVPSSGNTIYF.

CDR3 nucleotides: TGTGCCAGCAGCCAAAGTGCTAAACAGGGGACGGTTGACACTGAAGCTTTCTTT. Translating gives CASSQSAKQGTVDTEAFF. The chain joins TRBV9 to TRBJ1-1; TRBD1 matches at 7 bases. V lost 4 bases to trimming and J lost 3 bases; unmatched junction nucleotides: 18. The V gene's germline CDR1 is SGDLS and CDR2 YYNGEE. The length of the CDR3 is 18 residues.

CDR3 DNA: TGCGCCAGCAGCTTGGGTGGACGGGAGGGTCCCGAGCAGTACTTC. Translating gives CASSLGGREGPEQYF. The chain links TRBV5-1 to TRBJ2-7, with 8 bases fitting TRBD2. Germline CDR1 and CDR2: SGHRS and YFSETQ. The CDR3 consists of 15 residues. V shed 0 bases and J 6 bases; nucleotides not matched to a gene: 8. Full variable domain (missing parts from reference TRBV5-1 and TRBJ2-7): KAGVTQTPRYLIKTRGQQVTLSCSPISGHRSVSWYQQTPGQGLQFLFEYFSETQRNKGNFPGRFSGRQFSNSRSEMNVSTLELGDSALYLCASSLGGREGPEQYFGPGTRLTVT.

This clone was seen just once. The chain joins TRBV18 to TRBJ2-7, with TRBD2 identical over 15 bases. Germline V gives CDR1 KGHSH, CDR2 LQKENI. V was pared by 2 bases and J by 3 bases, with 2 bases of the junction left unmatched. The CDR3 covers 16 residues. The CDR3 protein is CASSPGLAGGLYEQYF. The CDR3 region has the DNA TGTGCCAGCTCACCAGGACTAGCGGGGGGGCTCTACGAGCAGTACTTC.

The chain recombines TRBV7-2 with TRBJ2-2; D ambiguous. CDR3 length: 15 residues. The V gene lost 0 bases and the J gene lost 4 bases, with 9 bases spanning the gap. Per germline, CDR1 SGHTA and CDR2 FQGNSA. CDR3 in DNA: TGTGCCAGCAGCTTAGCGCGGCTCCCCACCGGGGAGCTGTTTTTT. Its protein is CASSLARLPTGELFF.

The chain carries TRBV5-5 and TRBJ2-5, with a weak D call TRBD2 (7 bases). Deletions cut 7 bases from V and 5 bases from J, with 24 bases between. Germline CDR1 is SGHKS and CDR2 is YYEKEE (reference sequence). The CDR3 extends over 16 amino acids. The CDR3 region is CASGTDGGPSSETQYF. CDR3 bases: TGTGCCAGCGGGACCGACGGGGGGCCTAGCTCGGAGACCCAGTACTTC. Filled out from reference TRBV5-5 and TRBJ2-5, the complete variable domain reads DAGVTQSPTHLIKTRGQQVTLRCSPISGHKSVSWYQQVLGQGPQFIFQYYEKEERGRGNFPDRFSARQFPNYSSELNVNALLLGDSALYLCASGTDGGPSSETQYFGPGTRLLVL.

This sequence joins TRBV11-2 and TRBJ1-2; perhaps TRBD1 as D (6 bases). V gave up 0 bases and J gave up 8 bases, with 13 bases separating them. This CDR3 region has 14 residues. The germline CDR1 and CDR2 sequences are SGHAT and FQNNGV. The CDR3 DNA sequence: TGTGCCAGCAGCTTAGATTGGGGGGCTGAGGGCTACACCTTC. It encodes CASSLDWGAEGYTF.

This clone showed up just a few times. The chain employs TRBV2 and TRBJ1-2; D may be TRBD1 (6 bases). This CDR3 is 12 amino acids long. The V end was cut by 4 bases, the J end by 8 bases, with 11 bases between. Looked up from germline, CDR1 is SNHLY and CDR2 is FYNNEI. Here the CDR3 reads CASSVQGWGYTF. For the CDR3, the DNA is TGTGCCAGCAGTGTACAGGGTTGGGGCTACACCTTC.

This chain uses TRBV5-1 with TRBJ1-1; D is undetermined. The length of the CDR3 is 12 residues. Germline V CDR1 and CDR2: SGHRS, YFSETQ. The germline V and J ends were trimmed by 1 base and 8 bases, with 9 bases remaining between them. Here the CDR3 DNA reads TGCGCCAGCAGCTTGTTGGGGAGGGAAGCTTTCTTT. Translating gives CASSLLGREAFF.

The rearrangement uses TRBV28 and TRBJ2-7; D may be TRBD1 (5 bases). Deletions cut 7 bases from V and 2 bases from J, with 21 bases between. The CDR3 is 16 residues long. Germline V gene sequence: CDR1 MDHEN, CDR2 SYDVKM. CDR3 residues: CASTTLGEWSPYEQYF. DNA for the CDR3: TGTGCCAGCACCACTCTAGGGGAATGGTCCCCCTACGAGCAGTACTTC.

This chain links TRBV29-1 with TRBJ2-2; D gene unclear. The CDR3 extends over 12 amino acids. The V end was cut by 0 bases, the J end by 7 bases, with 6 bases between. The germline CDR1 and CDR2 sequences are SQVTM and ANQGSEA. For the CDR3, the DNA is TGCAGCGTTGAAGAAGCGAACGGGGAGCTGTTTTTT. It translates to CSVEEANGELFF.

The table lists this clone with a count of one. This chain uses TRBV11-2 with TRBJ2-7; 12 bases align to TRBD2. The length of the CDR3 is 14 residues. J gave up 6 bases and V 4 bases, and 4 bases lay outside the gene matches. Germline CDR1 is SGHAT and CDR2 is FQNNGV. The CDR3 DNA reads as TGTGCCAGCAGCTGGACTAGCGGGAACACCGAGCAGTACTTC. It encodes CASSWTSGNTEQYF. The full variable domain, with the rest looked up from reference TRBV11-2 and TRBJ2-7, is EAGVAQSPRYKIIEKRQSVAFWCNPISGHATLYWYQQILGQGPKLLIQFQNNGVVDDSQLPKDRFSAERLKGVDSTLKIQPAKLEDSAVYLCASSWTSGNTEQYFGPGTRLTVT.

The chain uses TRBV28 and TRBJ2-3; the D gene is possibly TRBD2 (5 bases). The V and J ends lost 3 bases and 3 bases respectively, with 10 bases between them. Germline lookup yields CDR1 MDHEN and CDR2 SYDVKM. The CDR3 length is 14 residues. The CDR3 here is CASSLPSRTDTQYF. The CDR3 DNA sequence: TGTGCCAGCAGTTTGCCTAGCAGAACAGATACGCAGTATTTT.

The chain employs TRBV5-1 and TRBJ2-2; D is possibly TRBD2 (5 bases). The CDR3 is 15 residues long. Trimming took off 4 bases at V and 1 base at J, with 11 bases between the two ends. Germline lookup yields CDR1 SGHRS and CDR2 YFSETQ. The CDR3 DNA sequence: TGCGCCAGCAGCCAGAGGACTCAGAACACCGGGGAGCTGTTTTTT. Translated, it gives CASSQRTQNTGELFF.